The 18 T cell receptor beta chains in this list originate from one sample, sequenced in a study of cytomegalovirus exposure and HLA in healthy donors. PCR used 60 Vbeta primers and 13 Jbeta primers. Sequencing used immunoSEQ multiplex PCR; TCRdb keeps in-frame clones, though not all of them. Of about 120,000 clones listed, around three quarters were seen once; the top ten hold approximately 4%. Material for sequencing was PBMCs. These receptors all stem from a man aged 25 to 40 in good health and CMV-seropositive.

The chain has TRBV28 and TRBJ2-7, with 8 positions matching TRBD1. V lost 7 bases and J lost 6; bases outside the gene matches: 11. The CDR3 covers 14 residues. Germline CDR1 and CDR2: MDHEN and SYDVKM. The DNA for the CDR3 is TGTGCCAGCACTCCGGCAGGGGGCGCGGGCGAGCAGTACTTC. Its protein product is CASTPAGGAGEQYF. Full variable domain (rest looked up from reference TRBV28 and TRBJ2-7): DVKVTQSSRYLVKRTGEKVFLECVQDMDHENMFWYRQDPGLGLRLIYFSYDVKMKEKGDIPEGYSVSREKKERFSLILESASTNQTSMYLCASTPAGGAGEQYFGPGTRLTVT.

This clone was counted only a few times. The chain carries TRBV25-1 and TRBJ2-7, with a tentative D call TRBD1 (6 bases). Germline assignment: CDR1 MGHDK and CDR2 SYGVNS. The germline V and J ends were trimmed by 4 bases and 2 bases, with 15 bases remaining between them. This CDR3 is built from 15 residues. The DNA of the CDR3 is TGTGCCAGCAGTGGATCAGGGGAGAGGACCTACGAGCAGTACTTC. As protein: CASSGSGERTYEQYF.

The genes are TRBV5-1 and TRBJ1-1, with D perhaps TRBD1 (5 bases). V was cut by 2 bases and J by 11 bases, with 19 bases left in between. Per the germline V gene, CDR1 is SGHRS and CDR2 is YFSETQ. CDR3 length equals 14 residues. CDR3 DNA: TGCGCCAGCAGCTTCGAGGAGGGGACCATGCGGGCTTTCTTT. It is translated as CASSFEEGTMRAFF. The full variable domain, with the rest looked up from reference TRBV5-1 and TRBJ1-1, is KAGVTQTPRYLIKTRGQQVTLSCSPISGHRSVSWYQQTPGQGLQFLFEYFSETQRNKGNFPGRFSGRQFSNSRSEMNVSTLELGDSALYLCASSFEEGTMRAFFGQGTRLTVV.

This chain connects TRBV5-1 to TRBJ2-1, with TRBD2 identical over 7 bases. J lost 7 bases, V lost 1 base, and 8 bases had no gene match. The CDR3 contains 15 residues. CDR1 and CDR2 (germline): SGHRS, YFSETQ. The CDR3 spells CASSLLGEGRNEQFF. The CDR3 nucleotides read TGCGCCAGCAGCTTGTTGGGGGAGGGCCGGAATGAGCAGTTCTTC.

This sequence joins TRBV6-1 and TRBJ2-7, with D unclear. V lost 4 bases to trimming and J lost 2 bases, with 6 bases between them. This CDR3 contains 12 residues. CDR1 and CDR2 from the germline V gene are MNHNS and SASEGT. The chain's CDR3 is CASSGLTYEQYF. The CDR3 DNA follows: TGTGCCAGCAGTGGACTGACCTACGAGCAGTACTTC.

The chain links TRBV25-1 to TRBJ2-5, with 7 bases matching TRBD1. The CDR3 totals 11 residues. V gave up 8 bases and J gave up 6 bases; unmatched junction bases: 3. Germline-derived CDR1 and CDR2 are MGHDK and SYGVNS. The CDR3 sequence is CASSGGKTQYF. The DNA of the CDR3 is TGTGCCAGCTCAGGGGGTAAGACCCAGTACTTC.

The CDR3 loop is CASSLARSGGQTQYF. In DNA, the CDR3 is TGTGCCAGCAGCTTAGCTCGGTCGGGGGGTCAGACCCAGTACTTC. The chain is built from TRBV7-2 and TRBJ2-5, with TRBD2 matching over 7 bases. The germline V gene encodes CDR1 SGHTA and CDR2 FQGNSA. This CDR3 has 15 residues. V was pared by 0 bases and J by 6 bases, with 7 bases of the junction left unmatched.

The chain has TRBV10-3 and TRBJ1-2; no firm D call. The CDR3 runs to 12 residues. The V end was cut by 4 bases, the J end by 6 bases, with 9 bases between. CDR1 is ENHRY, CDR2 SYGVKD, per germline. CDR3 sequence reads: CAISARGDGYTF. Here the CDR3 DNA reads TGTGCCATCAGTGCTCGGGGAGATGGCTACACCTTC.

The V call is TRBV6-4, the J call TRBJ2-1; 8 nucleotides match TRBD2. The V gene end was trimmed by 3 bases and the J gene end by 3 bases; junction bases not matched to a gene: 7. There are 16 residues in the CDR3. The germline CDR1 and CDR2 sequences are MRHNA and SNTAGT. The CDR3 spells CASSEEAGAIYNEQFF. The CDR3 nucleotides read TGTGCCAGCAGTGAAGAAGCGGGAGCTATCTACAATGAGCAGTTCTTC.

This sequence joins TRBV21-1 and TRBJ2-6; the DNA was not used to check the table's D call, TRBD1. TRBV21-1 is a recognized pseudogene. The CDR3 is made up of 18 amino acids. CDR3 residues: CASSKTPSVFSGANGLTF. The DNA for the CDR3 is TGTGCCAGCAGCAAAACTCCGTCGGTCTTCTCTGGGGCCAACGGCCTGACTTTC.

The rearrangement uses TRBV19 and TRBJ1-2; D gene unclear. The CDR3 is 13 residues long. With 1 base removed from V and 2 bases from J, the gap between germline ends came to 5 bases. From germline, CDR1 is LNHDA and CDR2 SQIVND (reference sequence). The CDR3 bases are TGTGCCAGTAGTATAGGCAGAAACTATGGCTACACCTTC. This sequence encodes CASSIGRNYGYTF.

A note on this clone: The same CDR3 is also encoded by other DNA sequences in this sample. DNA of the CDR3: TGCGCCAGCAGCCAAGATTGGACAAAGGACAGTCAGCCCCAGCATTTT. This gives the protein CASSQDWTKDSQPQHF. This chain joins TRBV4-1 and TRBJ1-5, with D possibly matching TRBD1 (6 bases). CDR3 size: 16 residues. In germline, CDR1 is MGHRA, CDR2 YSYEKL. The V end was cut by 0 bases, the J end by 6 bases, with 15 bases between.

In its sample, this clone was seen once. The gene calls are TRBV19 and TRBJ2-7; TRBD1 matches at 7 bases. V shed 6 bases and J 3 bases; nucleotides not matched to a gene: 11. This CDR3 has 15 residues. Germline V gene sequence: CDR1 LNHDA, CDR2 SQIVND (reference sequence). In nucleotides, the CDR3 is TGTGCCAGTAGCCAAACCGGGACAGAGAACTACGAGCAGTACTTC. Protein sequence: CASSQTGTENYEQYF.

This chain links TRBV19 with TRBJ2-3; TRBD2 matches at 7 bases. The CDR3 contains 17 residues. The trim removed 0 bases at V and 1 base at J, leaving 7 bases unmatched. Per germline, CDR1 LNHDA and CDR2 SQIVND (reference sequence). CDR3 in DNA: TGTGCCAGTAGTATAGAAGGGTTGGCGGGGGGCACAGATACGCAGTATTTT. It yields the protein CASSIEGLAGGTDTQYF.

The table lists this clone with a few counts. CDR3 coding DNA: TGTGCCAGCAGCCAGTGGGACAGGGATAGTCAGCCCCAGCATTTT. It yields the protein CASSQWDRDSQPQHF. The chain couples TRBV5-6 to TRBJ1-5; TRBD1 aligns across 9 bases. In germline, CDR1 is SGHDT, CDR2 YYEEEE. The CDR3 is 15 residues long. V trimming: 4 bases; J trimming: 6 bases; junction bases outside the gene matches: 8.

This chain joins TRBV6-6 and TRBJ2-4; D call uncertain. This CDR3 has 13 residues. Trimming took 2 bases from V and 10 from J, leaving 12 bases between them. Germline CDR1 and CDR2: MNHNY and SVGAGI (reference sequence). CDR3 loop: CASSYPASDIQYF. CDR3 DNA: TGTGCCAGCAGTTACCCTGCCAGCGATATTCAGTACTTC.

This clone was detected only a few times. The CDR3 DNA follows: TGCAGCGCCGGGACAGGGGGCGAGCAGTACTTC. Its translation: CSAGTGGEQYF. V and J are TRBV29-1 and TRBJ2-7; TRBD1 matches 11 bases. V was clipped by 7 bases and J by 6 bases; unmatched bases: 2. CDR1 and CDR2 from the germline V gene are SQVTM and ANQGSEA. The CDR3 covers 11 residues.

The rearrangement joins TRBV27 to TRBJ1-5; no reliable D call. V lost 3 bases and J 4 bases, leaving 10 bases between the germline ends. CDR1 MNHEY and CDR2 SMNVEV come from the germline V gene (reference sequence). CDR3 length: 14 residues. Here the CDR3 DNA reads TGTGCCAGCAGTTTCGGTACGGGAAATCAGCCCCAGCATTTT. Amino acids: CASSFGTGNQPQHF.